This is a list of T cell receptor beta chains from one sample in a study of cytomegalovirus exposure and HLA in healthy donors. Profiled with immunoSEQ multiplex PCR; TCRdb holds only in-frame clones, not every one. The sample holds around 200,000 clones, 65% to 85% seen once. The sequenced sample was PBMCs. These receptors were obtained from a woman younger than 35 in good health and CMV-seropositive. The CDR3 runs from the conserved cysteine through the conserved F or W. D genes are given only for firm matches. Some rows mark clone size as missing; the rest say once, few, many or name a class of expanded clone.

V gene,clone size,D gene,J gene,CDR3 DNA,CDR3 protein
TRBV7-8,.,TRBD1,TRBJ1-3,TGTGCCAGCAGCCCTTTGGGACAGTTTGGAAACACCATATATTTT,CASSPLGQFGNTIYF
TRBV7-2,.,TRBD1,TRBJ1-5,TGTGCCAGCAGTGCCGGGACAGGCCGGGCAGGGAGCAATCAGCCCCAGCATTTT,CASSAGTGRAGSNQPQHF
TRBV18,.,TRBD2,TRBJ2-3,TGTGCCAGCTCATCCCTAAACCGGCCCGGGACTAGCGGGGTAAGGGATACGCAGTATTTT,CASSSLNRPGTSGVRDTQYF
TRBV9,.,.,TRBJ2-5,TGTGCCAGCAGCGTAGCGGGGGTAACAGAGACCCAGTACTTC,CASSVAGVTETQYF
TRBV4-1,.,.,TRBJ2-1,TGCGCCAGCAGCCAAGACCGCGATGATGAGCAGTTCTTC,CASSQDRDDEQFF
TRBV5-6,.,.,TRBJ1-2,TGTGCCAGCAGCCCGGCCAGAGCGGGCTATGGCTACACCTTC,CASSPARAGYGYTF
TRBV4-1,.,.,TRBJ1-6,TGCGCCAGCAGCCAAGATGAGGGTTATAATTCACCCCTCCACTTT,CASSQDEGYNSPLHF
TRBV4-2,many,.,TRBJ2-7,TGTGCCAGCAGCCAAGGCGGGCCCGCCTACGAGCAGTACTTC,CASSQGGPAYEQYF
TRBV9,.,TRBD1,TRBJ2-4,TGTGCCAGCAGCCCGACAGGGACCCACCAAAACATTCAGTACTTC,CASSPTGTHQNIQYF
TRBV6-5,.,.,TRBJ1-1,TGTGCCAGCAGTTATGGGGGGGCTAACACTGAAGCTTTCTTT,CASSYGGANTEAFF
TRBV21-1,.,.,TRBJ2-1,TGTGCCAGGCCTTCCACCGGGAGCCACAATGAGCAGTTCTTC,CARPSTGSHNEQFF
TRBV11-2,few,.,TRBJ1-1,TGTGCCAGCAGCTCAACCGACAGGAAAAACACTGAAGCTTTCTTT,CASSSTDRKNTEAFF
TRBV9,.,TRBD1,TRBJ2-7,TGTGCCAGCAGCCCCCCTATCCAGGGGGCGAGCTCCTACGAGCAGTACTTC,CASSPPIQGASSYEQYF
TRBV10-3,.,TRBD1,TRBJ2-1,TGTGCCATCGACCGGACAGGGGACAATGAGCAGTTCTTC,CAIDRTGDNEQFF
TRBV19,.,TRBD1,TRBJ1-5,TGTGCCAGTAGTATTTCTAGGACAGGGGATCAGCCCCAGCATTTT,CASSISRTGDQPQHF
TRBV6-5,.,.,TRBJ2-7,TGTGCCAGCAGTTCCGACAGGCCCTACGAGCAGTACTTC,CASSSDRPYEQYF
TRBV27,.,.,TRBJ2-1,TGTGCCAGCAGTTCCCCGGGTGGCGAGCAGTTCTTC,CASSSPGGEQFF
TRBV11-2,.,.,TRBJ2-2,TGTGCCAGCAGCCCCCACGGGGGGGAGCTGTTTTTT,CASSPHGGELFF
TRBV9,.,TRBD1,TRBJ1-1,TGTGCCAGCAGCGCAGGGACAGACACTGAAGCTTTCTTT,CASSAGTDTEAFF
TRBV6-4,once,TRBD1,TRBJ1-1,TGTGCCAGCAGTCGTTCCGGGACAGGGGGCGAGACTGAAGCTTTCTTT,CASSRSGTGGETEAFF
TRBV27,.,TRBD1,TRBJ1-1,TGTGCCAGCGGACAGGGGAAGAACACTGAAGCTTTCTTT,CASGQGKNTEAFF
TRBV6-1,.,.,TRBJ1-1,TGTGCCAGCAGTGAAAAGGGAGTCACTGAAGCTTTCTTT,CASSEKGVTEAFF
TRBV18,.,.,TRBJ1-1,TGTGCCAGCTCTCTGGGCACGGACACTGAAGCTTTCTTT,CASSLGTDTEAFF
TRBV6-1,.,.,TRBJ1-6,TGTGCCAGCAGTGCAGGGGAACCTAATTCACCCCTCCACTTT,CASSAGEPNSPLHF
TRBV5-4,.,.,TRBJ2-6,TGTGCCAGCAGCTGGGGAGGAGGGTTATCTGCTGGGGCCAACGTCCTGACTTTC,CASSWGGGLSAGANVLTF
TRBV6-6,.,.,TRBJ1-2,TGTGCCAGCTTTGGAGGGAAGGTAGCTGGCTACACCTTC,CASFGGKVAGYTF
TRBV18,.,.,TRBJ1-2,TGTGCCAGCTCACAAGAGGGACTCCAGTCCTCGTATGGCTACACCTTC,CASSQEGLQSSYGYTF